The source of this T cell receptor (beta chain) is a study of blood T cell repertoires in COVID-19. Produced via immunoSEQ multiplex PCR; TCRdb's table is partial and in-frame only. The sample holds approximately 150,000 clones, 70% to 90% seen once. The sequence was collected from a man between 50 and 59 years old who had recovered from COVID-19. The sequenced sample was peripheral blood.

The CDR3 sequence: CASSYAGTGINYEQYF. DNA for the CDR3: TGTGCCAGCAGTTACGCCGGGACAGGGATTAACTACGAGCAGTACTTC. The chain has TRBV6-2 or TRBV6-3 and TRBJ2-7; 9 bases are shared with TRBD1. CDR3 length equals 16 residues. Germline CDR1 reads MNHEY; CDR2 reads SVGEGT. Germline trimming cut 2 bases from V and 3 bases from J; bases unmatched to any gene: 8.